The 20 T cell receptor beta chains given below trace back to one sample, sequenced in a study of cytomegalovirus exposure and HLA in healthy donors. In the PCR, 60 Vbeta and 13 Jbeta primers were used. Assay used: immunoSEQ multiplex PCR; TCRdb lists only in-frame clones, some missing. The sample yields about 160,000 clones, around 80% seen once. The specimen sequenced was PBMCs. Receptors were obtained from a female donor in good health and CMV-seronegative.

The rearrangement uses TRBV9 and TRBJ2-1; 8 positions agree with TRBD2. Per germline, CDR1 SGDLS and CDR2 YYNGEE. The J segment lost 7 bases and the V segment lost 0 bases, leaving 6 bases of the junction unmatched. CDR3 length: 15 residues. The chain's CDR3 is CASSVAGLARNEQFF. CDR3 sequence (DNA): TGTGCCAGCAGCGTAGCTGGACTAGCTAGGAATGAGCAGTTCTTC.

Comment on this clone: Other nucleotide sequences in the sample specify the same CDR3. This chain links TRBV7-2 with TRBJ1-2, with 9 bases aligning to TRBD1. The CDR3 contains 13 residues. In germline, CDR1 is SGHTA, CDR2 FQGNSA. V was pared by 5 bases and J by 6 bases, with 4 bases of the junction left unmatched. The CDR3 sequence is CASSLRDRDGYTF. In DNA, the CDR3 is TGTGCCAGCAGCCTGCGGGACAGGGATGGCTACACCTTC.

The V gene is TRBV19, the J gene TRBJ1-2, with 8 bases matching TRBD1. From germline, CDR1 is LNHDA and CDR2 SQIVND (reference sequence). The CDR3 totals 15 residues. After removal of 7 bases from V and 6 bases from J, the junction contained 13 bases not matched to a gene. In nucleotides, the CDR3 is TGTGCCAGTACCCCCCCCAGGGGGCTACAGGATGGCTACACCTTC. It yields the protein CASTPPRGLQDGYTF.

The chain recombines TRBV28 with TRBJ2-7; D is ambiguous. V lost 8 bases, J lost 2 bases, and 10 bases lay in between. CDR3 length equals 12 residues. CDR1 is MDHEN, CDR2 SYDVKM, per germline. The CDR3 sequence is CASHDSTYEQYF. In nucleotides, the CDR3 is TGTGCCAGCCACGACTCTACCTACGAGCAGTACTTC.

The V call is TRBV6-6, the J call TRBJ1-6; 7 bases are a match to TRBD1. V trimming: 8 bases; J trimming: 6 bases; junction bases outside the gene matches: 1. Germline loops: CDR1 MNHNY, CDR2 SVGAGI (reference sequence). The CDR3 spans 12 residues. The CDR3 reads CASWDSNSPLHF. The CDR3 nucleotides read TGTGCCAGCTGGGACAGTAATTCACCCCTCCACTTT.

Points on this clone: Relative to the germline gene, one junction end is altered; a read error may explain this. V is TRBV7-9 and J is TRBJ1-5, with D perhaps matching TRBD1 (5 bases). CDR1 and CDR2 from the germline V gene are SEHNR and FQNEAQ (reference sequence). The CDR3 sequence is 15 residues long. CDR3 DNA sequence: TGTTCCAGCAGCTTGGCGGGGGGAGGCAATCAGCCCCAGCATTTT. This translates into CSSSLAGGGNQPQHF.

This rearrangement joins TRBV27 to TRBJ1-4, with TRBD1 identical over 8 bases. V shed 5 bases, J shed 10 bases, and the junction held 6 bases outside the gene matches. Germline V gives CDR1 MNHEY, CDR2 SMNVEV (reference sequence). This CDR3 has 13 amino acids. CDR3 sequence reads: CASSIGQGVKLFF. The CDR3 nucleotides read TGTGCCAGCAGTATAGGACAGGGAGTAAAACTGTTTTTT.

This clone was picked up a small number of times. The chain combines TRBV21-1 with TRBJ2-7; TRBD2, the table's D call, lacks a check against the DNA. TRBV21-1 is reported as a pseudogene. This CDR3 comprises 15 residues. The CDR3: CASSARSGRFREQYF. CDR3 coding DNA: TGTGCCAGCAGCGCTAGAAGCGGGAGGTTTAGGGAGCAGTACTTC.

The V and J genes are TRBV30 and TRBJ1-1, with D hard to call. The CDR3 is made up of 11 amino acids. Germline CDR1 is GTSNPN and CDR2 is SVGIG (reference sequence). V gave up 7 bases and J gave up 5 bases, with 11 bases separating them. CDR3 protein: CASRTGTEAFF. Here the CDR3 DNA reads TGTGCCTCCCGGACGGGGACTGAAGCTTTCTTT.

The gene calls are TRBV18 and TRBJ2-2; no reliable D call. CDR1 and CDR2 from the germline V gene are KGHSH and LQKENI. V gave up 2 bases and J gave up 7 bases, with 14 bases separating them. The length of the CDR3 is 15 residues. The CDR3 DNA reads as TGTGCCAGCTCACCAAGGCCTGAGGTGGACGGGGAGCTGTTTTTT. Translation: CASSPRPEVDGELFF.

The CDR3 loop is CATSRPGQLNEKLFF. CDR3 in DNA: TGTGCCACCAGCAGGCCGGGACAACTAAATGAAAAACTGTTTTTT. This chain joins TRBV15 and TRBJ1-4, with D possibly matching TRBD1 (6 bases). CDR3 size: 15 residues. Germline V gene sequence: CDR1 LNHNV, CDR2 YYDKDF (reference sequence). Trimming cost V 3 bases and J 5 bases, with 13 bases left between them.

This clone was seen just once. The J gene is TRBJ1-4, the V gene TRBV9; 7 nucleotides line up with TRBD1. CDR1 SGDLS and CDR2 YYNGEE come from the germline V gene. Trimming cost V 0 bases and J 3 bases; bases outside gene matches: 11. The CDR3 is made up of 18 amino acids. CDR3 DNA sequence: TGTGCCAGCAGCGTAGACAGGGGACAGCCTGGTTCTAATGAAAAACTGTTTTTT. Translated, it gives CASSVDRGQPGSNEKLFF.

The genes are TRBV5-1 and TRBJ1-2; 8 nucleotides line up with TRBD1. V shed 3 bases, J shed 4 bases, and the junction held 5 bases outside the gene matches. This CDR3 has 14 amino acids. The V gene's germline CDR1 is SGHRS and CDR2 YFSETQ. CDR3 residues: CASSSGQAIYGYTF. Written as DNA, the CDR3 is TGCGCCAGCAGCTCGGGACAGGCCATCTATGGCTACACCTTC.

V and J are TRBV9 and TRBJ2-3; 7 nucleotides align to TRBD2. Germline CDR1 SGDLS, CDR2 YYNGEE. V lost 4 bases to trimming and J lost 1 base; unmatched junction nucleotides: 9. This CDR3 has 16 amino acids. CDR3 loop: CASSPTIGGGTDTQYF. The DNA of the CDR3 is TGTGCCAGCAGCCCCACCATTGGGGGGGGCACAGATACGCAGTATTTT.

This clone was observed once. The chain combines TRBV28 with TRBJ2-2, with 7 bases identical to TRBD1. V lost 4 bases and J lost 5; bases outside the gene matches: 7. The germline gives CDR1 MDHEN, CDR2 SYDVKM. The CDR3 runs 15 residues. The CDR3 sequence is CASSSGGIRTGELFF. In DNA form, the CDR3 reads TGTGCCAGCAGTTCAGGGGGTATAAGGACCGGGGAGCTGTTTTTT.

The chain combines TRBV4-3 with TRBJ2-1; TRBD2 matches at 7 bases. CDR1 is LGHNA, CDR2 YSLEER, per germline. V gave up 1 base and J gave up 9 bases; unmatched junction bases: 3. The CDR3 has 13 residues. DNA of the CDR3: TGCGCCAGCAGCCAAGCCCCGGGAGGTGAGCAGTTCTTC. Translation gives CASSQAPGGEQFF.

The CDR3 region is CASSPPTANTEAFF. The CDR3 nucleotides read TGTGCCAGCTCACCACCGACAGCAAACACTGAAGCTTTCTTT. The gene calls are TRBV18 and TRBJ1-1; D may be TRBD1 (5 bases). CDR3 length: 14 amino acids. The V end lost 0 bases, the J end lost 2 bases, and 7 bases lay between the germline ends. Germline CDR1 and CDR2: KGHSH and LQKENI.

The chain combines TRBV6-5 with TRBJ2-1; D is ambiguous. Germline CDR1 MNHEY, CDR2 SVGAGI. The CDR3 runs to 12 residues. Trimming shortened V by 6 bases and J by 11 bases, and 14 bases separated the two germline ends. This CDR3 reads CASSLGFGQQFF. The CDR3 DNA is TGTGCCAGCAGCCTAGGCTTTGGCCAGCAGTTCTTC.

This chain links TRBV2 with TRBJ1-1; 7 bases line up with TRBD1. CDR3 length equals 14 residues. J lost 5 bases, V lost 6 bases, and 9 bases had no gene match. Germline values: CDR1 SNHLY, CDR2 FYNNEI. The CDR3 region has the DNA TGTGCCAGCAGATTCGAACAGGGGAGTACTGAAGCTTTCTTT. Its protein product is CASRFEQGSTEAFF.

The J gene is TRBJ2-3, the V gene TRBV2, with 9 bases lining up with TRBD2. Trimming at V came to 8 bases and at J to 1 base, leaving 4 bases not matched to a gene. The CDR3 totals 14 residues. Germline CDR1 and CDR2: SNHLY and FYNNEI. CDR3 amino acids: CASLLAGRTDTQYF. The DNA of the CDR3 is TGTGCCAGCCTACTAGCGGGTCGCACAGATACGCAGTATTTT.